The 20 T cell receptor beta chains presented below share a single source sample, sequenced in a study of low-dose radiotherapy and immunotherapy resistance in tumors. Time point described: before trial treatment. Gene-specific TRAV and TRBV primers were used for first-strand cDNA, covering alpha and beta chains. A roughly 21-cycle PCR with a constant-region primer and V-primer adapter amplified TCRs. TCRdb called the reads again in MiXCR, with one record for every CDR3 protein. In the table there are nearly 95,000 distinct CDR3 sequences, 9.4% of which are singletons. The sequencing used PBMCs, collected before treatment. The receptors were gathered from a male donor with prostate cancer.

This clonotype has a count of ten or more. This sequence joins TRBV4-1 and TRBJ2-7; unclear D gene. CDR1 is MGHRA, CDR2 YSYEKL, per germline. V lost 0 bases, J lost 0 bases, and 12 bases lay in between. This CDR3 is 16 amino acids long. CDR3 amino acids: CASSQEEGRGSYEQYF. For the CDR3, the DNA is TGCGCCAGCAGCCAAGAGGAAGGCCGTGGCTCCTACGAGCAGTACTTC.

This clonotype has more than one count but fewer than ten. The chain employs TRBV5-4 and TRBJ2-5; 7 nucleotides match TRBD1. Germline CDR1 SGHNT, CDR2 YYREEE (reference sequence). The CDR3 is made up of 16 amino acids. The V and J ends lost 4 bases and 0 bases, in that order; junction bases with no gene match: 9. The CDR3 loop is CASSPLDRQYQETQYF. CDR3 sequence (DNA): TGTGCCAGCAGCCCGCTGGACAGGCAGTACCAAGAGACCCAGTACTTC.

This clonotype has a count of ten or more. CDR3 residues: CSARDVLAGVYEQFF. CDR3 nucleotides: TGCAGTGCTAGAGATGTTCTAGCGGGAGTGTATGAGCAGTTCTTC. The chain links TRBV20-1 to TRBJ2-1; 10 positions match TRBD2. The J segment lost 8 bases and the V segment lost 0 bases, leaving 7 bases of the junction unmatched. CDR3 size: 15 residues. CDR1 is DFQATT and CDR2 is SNEGSKA in the germline V gene (reference sequence).

The table lists this clonotype with many counts. V and J are TRBV29-1 and TRBJ2-2, with D perhaps TRBD1 (6 bases). Germline loops: CDR1 SQVTM, CDR2 ANQGSEA. CDR3 length equals 14 residues. V lost 4 bases and J lost 5, with 14 bases in between. CDR3 in amino acids: CSVVQGRETGELFF. CDR3 DNA: TGCAGCGTTGTACAGGGTAGAGAAACCGGGGAGCTGTTTTTT.

The CDR3 coding sequence is TGTGCCAGCAGCATAGCGGGAGGAGTCGACGAGCAGTACTTC. Translation gives CASSIAGGVDEQYF. V is TRBV28 and J is TRBJ2-7; 10 nucleotides align to TRBD2. This CDR3 is built from 14 residues. V trimming: 6 bases; J trimming: 5 bases; junction bases outside the gene matches: 7. Germline CDR1 is MDHEN and CDR2 is SYDVKM. The full variable domain, rest sourced from reference TRBV28 and TRBJ2-7, is DVKVTQSSRYLVKRTGEKVFLECVQDMDHENMFWYRQDPGLGLRLIYFSYDVKMKEKGDIPEGYSVSREKKERFSLILESASTNQTSMYLCASSIAGGVDEQYFGPGTRLTVT.

This clonotype has a count of ten or more. The chain links TRBV10-3 to TRBJ2-5; no clear D. CDR1 is ENHRY, CDR2 SYGVKD, per germline. The CDR3 totals 12 residues. The V and J ends lost 3 bases and 3 bases respectively, with 5 bases between them. This chain's CDR3 is CAISETEETQYF. In DNA form, the CDR3 reads TGTGCCATCAGTGAAACAGAAGAGACCCAGTACTTC.

In the case of this clonotype: A far larger clone is only one base removed, so a read error is likely. V and J are TRBV29-1 and TRBJ2-1; no clear D gene. V was trimmed by 4 bases and J by 10 bases, leaving 14 bases between them. The CDR3 consists of 12 residues. Germline V CDR1 and CDR2: SQVTM, ANQGSEA. CDR3 amino acids: CSVAPNLGEQFF. Written as DNA, the CDR3 is TGCAGCGTTGCCCCTAATCTGGGCGAGCAGTTCTTC.

The sample holds many counts of this clonotype. The chain uses TRBV10-3 and TRBJ1-1; 8 bases line up with TRBD1. The junction had 8 bases not matched to a gene; V was cut back by 5 bases and J by 6 bases. In germline, CDR1 is ENHRY, CDR2 SYGVKD. This CDR3 has 14 residues. The CDR3 protein is CAISRIQGGSEAFF. The DNA for the CDR3 is TGTGCCATCAGTAGAATACAGGGGGGTTCTGAAGCTTTCTTT.

This clonotype showed up many times. This sequence joins TRBV5-1 and TRBJ2-2, with no clear D. Germline-derived CDR1 and CDR2 are SGHRS and YFSETQ. V was pared by 4 bases and J by 0 bases, with 10 bases between. This CDR3 is built from 15 residues. CDR3 DNA: TGCGCCAGCAGCCGATCAGCTGCGAACACCGGGGAGCTGTTTTTT. Translated: CASSRSAANTGELFF.

This clonotype was counted ten times or more. The V call is TRBV7-2, the J call TRBJ2-3, with 10 positions matching TRBD2. The CDR3 consists of 16 residues. Germline assignment: CDR1 SGHTA and CDR2 FQGNSA. V lost 5 bases, J lost 3 bases, and 8 bases stayed unmatched. In nucleotides, the CDR3 is TGTGCCAGCAGCCCCCGGGGGACTAGCGTAACAGATACGCAGTATTTT. Translation: CASSPRGTSVTDTQYF.

This clonotype was seen repeatedly, ten times or more. V is TRBV23-1 and J is TRBJ2-7, with D unclear. TRBV23-1 is annotated as an ORF whose role is uncertain. This CDR3 comprises 15 residues. V lost 8 bases and J lost 6, with 23 bases in between. CDR3 protein: CASPIPGPFMVEQYF. In nucleotides, the CDR3 is TGCGCCAGCCCCATTCCCGGGCCCTTCATGGTCGAGCAGTACTTC.

This clonotype was seen at least ten times. For the CDR3, the DNA is TGTGCCAGCAGTTTTAGCGGGAGCGACTACAATGAGCAGTTCTTC. Amino acids: CASSFSGSDYNEQFF. V and J are TRBV28 and TRBJ2-1; TRBD2 matches 9 bases. Germline CDR1 MDHEN, CDR2 SYDVKM. V shed 3 bases, J shed 3 bases, and the junction held 3 bases outside the gene matches. This CDR3 has 15 amino acids.

This clonotype has ten or more counts. The rearrangement joins TRBV7-9 to TRBJ2-1; D perhaps matches TRBD2 (5 bases). Germline CDR1 reads SEHNR; CDR2 reads FQNEAQ (reference sequence). The CDR3 extends over 15 amino acids. V lost 4 bases and J 4 bases, leaving 14 bases between the germline ends. The CDR3 coding sequence is TGTGCCAGCAGCTCCGGGGTGGGATCATACAATGAGCAGTTCTTC. Translation: CASSSGVGSYNEQFF.

This clonotype was seen at least ten times. The chain combines TRBV7-3 with TRBJ2-7; 10 positions agree with TRBD1. The germline V gene has CDR1 SGHTA and CDR2 FQGTGA. V lost 6 bases to trimming and J lost 7 bases; unmatched junction nucleotides: 9. The CDR3 contains 14 residues. The CDR3 region is CASSSGTGAEEQYF. The CDR3 DNA sequence: TGTGCCAGCAGTTCGGGGACAGGGGCTGAAGAGCAGTACTTC.

The table lists this clonotype with many counts. This rearrangement joins TRBV5-1 to TRBJ1-6; D remains unclear. Trimming stripped 0 bases from V and 7 bases from J, with 8 bases between. The germline CDR1 and CDR2 sequences are SGHRS and YFSETQ. There are 14 residues in the CDR3. The CDR3 here is CASSLGQMNSPLHF. CDR3 in DNA: TGCGCCAGCAGCTTGGGCCAGATGAATTCACCCCTCCACTTT.

This clonotype showed up many times. This chain connects TRBV7-2 to TRBJ2-7; 8 bases line up with TRBD1. J gave up 6 bases and V 5 bases, and 18 bases lay outside the gene matches. This CDR3 is 17 amino acids long. CDR1 and CDR2 (germline): SGHTA, FQGNSA. The CDR3 DNA reads as TGTGCCAGCAGCGCAGGCGACAGGGGAGTCCCCTCCGGCGAGCAGTACTTC. The encoded protein is CASSAGDRGVPSGEQYF.

This clonotype was observed at least ten times. The chain combines TRBV20-1 with TRBJ2-7; 8 bases are a match to TRBD1. CDR3 length: 14 amino acids. Germline V gene lookup returns CDR1 DFQATT and CDR2 SNEGSKA (reference sequence). After removal of 2 bases from V and 6 bases from J, the junction contained 9 bases not matched to a gene. CDR3 nucleotides: TGCAGTGCTAGAACGTCGGGACAGGTGCGCGAGCAGTACTTC. Residues: CSARTSGQVREQYF.

This clonotype was observed many times. In DNA form, the CDR3 reads TGTGCCAGCAGCTTAGAACGGCTCGCCTACGAGCAGTACTTC. Its protein is CASSLERLAYEQYF. V is TRBV7-8 and J is TRBJ2-7; D is ambiguous. The V gene lost 1 base and the J gene lost 2 bases, with 9 bases spanning the gap. This CDR3 is 14 amino acids long. Germline loops: CDR1 SGHVS, CDR2 FQNEAQ.

This clonotype has ten or more counts. V and J are TRBV2 and TRBJ2-3, with a tentative D call TRBD1 (5 bases). Germline V gene data show CDR1 as SNHLY and CDR2 as FYNNEI. The CDR3 loop spans 12 amino acids. V was shortened by 9 bases and J by 3 bases, with 10 bases between the two germline ends. CDR3 coding DNA: TGTGCCAGAGGGGTAGGGACAGATACGCAGTATTTT. Residues: CARGVGTDTQYF. Together with reference TRBV2 and TRBJ2-3, the CDR3 gives the full variable domain: EPEVTQTPSHQVTQMGQEVILRCVPISNHLYFYWYRQILGQKVEFLVSFYNNEISEKSEIFDDQFSVERPDGSNFTLKIRSTKLEDSAMYFCARGVGTDTQYFGPGTRLTVL.

This clonotype was counted many times. This chain's CDR3 is CASSFRTGELFF. CDR3 in DNA: TGTGCCAGCAGTTTCCGCACCGGGGAGCTGTTTTTT. The V gene is TRBV28, the J gene TRBJ2-2; no clear D gene. The CDR3 spans 12 residues. Germline CDR1 and CDR2: MDHEN and SYDVKM. Trimming cost V 3 bases and J 4 bases, with 3 bases left between them. The entire variable domain, with the rest obtained from reference TRBV28 and TRBJ2-2, is as follows: DVKVTQSSRYLVKRTGEKVFLECVQDMDHENMFWYRQDPGLGLRLIYFSYDVKMKEKGDIPEGYSVSREKKERFSLILESASTNQTSMYLCASSFRTGELFFGEGSRLTVL.